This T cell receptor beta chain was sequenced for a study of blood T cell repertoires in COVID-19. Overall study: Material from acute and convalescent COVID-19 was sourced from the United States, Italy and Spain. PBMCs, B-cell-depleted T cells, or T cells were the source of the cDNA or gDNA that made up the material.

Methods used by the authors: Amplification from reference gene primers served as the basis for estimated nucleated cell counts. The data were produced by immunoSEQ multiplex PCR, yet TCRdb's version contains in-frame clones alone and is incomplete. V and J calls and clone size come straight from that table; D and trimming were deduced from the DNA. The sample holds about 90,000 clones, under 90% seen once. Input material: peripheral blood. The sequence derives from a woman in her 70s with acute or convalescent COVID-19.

CDR3: CASSETDGNIQYF. The DNA for the CDR3 is TGTGCCAGCAGCGAGACAGACGGAAACATTCAGTACTTC. The V gene is TRBV6-5, the J gene TRBJ2-4, with D possibly TRBD1 on 5 matching bases. Trimming stripped 6 bases from V and 6 bases from J, with 12 bases between. The CDR3 sequence is 13 residues long. CDR1 MNHEY and CDR2 SVGAGI come from the germline V gene.